Given below is one TCR beta chain in context. The target of this receptor is not known. No base qualities exist here, and no much larger clone lies one base off it. This record comes from a study of T cell responses to AZD1222 COVID-19 vaccine (dated by TCRdb to the early 2020s). Study-wide context: A total of 230 to 250 trial participants underwent TCR sequencing, of whom roughly 210 received two doses of AZD1222 and about 25 received two doses of the MenACWY control vaccine. Trial participants were enrolled by age into 18-55, 56-69 and 70-plus year subgroups, with roughly 150, 30 and 60 TCR-sequenced participants respectively. What the work shows at the level of the full study, not this receptor alone: The 56-69-year group was small, and its depth increase did not reach significance, likely because of low power. Because no samples from the day 14 peak response were available, repertoires could be characterized only after the peak T cell response. Vaccine-associated CD4 TCRs spanned the whole spike protein, with dominant responses in regions 160-218 and 743-854. Participants were mostly white British, with more females than males. The authors suggested clonal diversity may have been underestimated. Nearly half of unique spike-specific TCRs reportedly recognized epitopes outside regions mutated in the B.1.351 and B.1.1.7 variants. Conclusions about previously exposed vaccinees were limited because only 5 or 6 AZD1222 recipients were SARS-CoV-2 seropositive at baseline. A significant rise in spike-specific TCR breadth and depth was observed after two AZD1222 doses relative to day 0 and relative to MenACWY recipients.

The CDR3 regions of human TCRbeta chains were analyzed by immunosequencing. The authors' analysis ran thus. TCRs in the repertoires were compared against a reference library of SARS-CoV-2-specific TCRs that had been generated with the MIRA antigen-specificity platform. Breadth was defined as the fraction of unique TCRs that were SARS-CoV-2-associated, and depth was defined as the fraction of total T cells that were SARS-CoV-2-associated. Using the MIRA data, each spike-specific TCR was mapped to the spike region that the TCR reacts to and placed in a CD4 or CD8 class. Log10-transformed breadth and depth values were compared by one-way ANOVA with Sidak's multiple comparisons tests. Here the immuneACCESS table is served through TCRdb, limited to in-frame sequences with V and J called. Missing clones are a known gap in these copies; in checked studies unresolved V genes cover under half, and the rest lacks a known reason. V and J calls and clone size follow that table, whereas D and trimming were derived from the DNA. The sample profile shows roughly 77,000 clones; over 75% of them were found once. Of the sample, 2.5% to 4% is held by the ten largest clones.

The germline V gene yields SGHRS for CDR1 and YFSETQ for CDR2. Reading from cysteine to phenylalanine, the CDR3 counts 17 amino acids. The sequence is cut down to CDR3 DNA, 51 bases in frame from base 1. The germline V end is reduced by 3 bases and the J end by 0 bases; junction bases left unmatched: 7. The time point label here, explained by the study, means: about 28 days (+/-7) after the second vaccine dose. AZD1222 recipients given second doses at about 4 weeks or at about 12 weeks were pooled, since spike-specific TCR depth and breadth were not found to differ between the two schedules. The vaccinee samples were drawn from two UK trials, COV001 and COV002, one of which was a single-blind randomized controlled phase 2/3 trial testing AZD1222 (ChAdOx1 nCoV-19) in healthy adults. For TCRbeta chain sequencing, PBMC samples from trial participants were taken at day 0 and at day 28 after the second dose.

The chain joins TRBV5-1 to TRBJ2-1, with 9 central nucleotides matching TRBD1. The source material was peripheral blood, sampled 28 days after the second AZD1222 dose. The clonotype originates from an adult who received the AZD1222 COVID-19 vaccine. The nucleotide sequence reads as follows: TGCGCCAGCAGCTGGGGACAGGGCCCTTCCTCCTACAATGAGCAGTTCTTC. Its protein reads: CASSWGQGPSSYNEQFF.